This T cell receptor (beta chain) originates from a study of shared clonotypes between healthy human individuals. Study-level information: Per-donor plates numbered three CD4 naive, three CD4 memory, two CD8 naive and one CD8 memory. Study conclusions and caveats: Depth was large, yet rarefaction showed that sorted-subset sequencing was incomplete.

Sorted subsets were amplified in replicate PCRs using 200 ng DNA, tens of thousands of T cell genomes. Sequenced by immunoSEQ multiplex PCR; TCRdb stores in-frame clones only, minus some. The sample lists over 850,000 clones; about 84% were seen once. CDR3 length: 14 amino acids. The V and J ends lost 6 bases and 4 bases respectively, with 15 bases between them. Germline V CDR1 and CDR2: LNHDA, SQIVND (reference sequence). In this sample, this clone turned up a few times. The antigen remains unidentified. Sequenced input: memory CD4+ T cells from PBMCs. Noted subset: CD45RA-negative fraction. This TCR came from a man in his late teens or twenties in good health. Some clones in this sample may be carry-over from other donors' samples. V and J are TRBV19 and TRBJ1-1; tentatively, D is TRBD1 (6 bases). CDR3 amino acids: CASRYRSGATEAFF. CDR3 DNA: TGTGCCAGTAGATATAGATCAGGGGCCACTGAAGCTTTCTTT.